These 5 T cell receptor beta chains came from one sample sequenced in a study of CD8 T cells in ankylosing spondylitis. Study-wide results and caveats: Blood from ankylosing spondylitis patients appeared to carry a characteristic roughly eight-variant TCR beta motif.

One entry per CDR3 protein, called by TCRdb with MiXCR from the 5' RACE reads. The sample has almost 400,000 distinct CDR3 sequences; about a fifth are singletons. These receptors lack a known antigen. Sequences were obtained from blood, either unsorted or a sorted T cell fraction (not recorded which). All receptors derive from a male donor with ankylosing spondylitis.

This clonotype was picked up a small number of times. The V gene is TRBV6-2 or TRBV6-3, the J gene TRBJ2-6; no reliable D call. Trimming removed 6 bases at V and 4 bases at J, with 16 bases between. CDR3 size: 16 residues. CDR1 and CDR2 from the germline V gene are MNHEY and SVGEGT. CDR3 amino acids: CASRPWDPSGANVLTF. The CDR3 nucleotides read TGTGCCAGCAGGCCCTGGGATCCCTCCGGGGCCAACGTCCTGACTTTC.

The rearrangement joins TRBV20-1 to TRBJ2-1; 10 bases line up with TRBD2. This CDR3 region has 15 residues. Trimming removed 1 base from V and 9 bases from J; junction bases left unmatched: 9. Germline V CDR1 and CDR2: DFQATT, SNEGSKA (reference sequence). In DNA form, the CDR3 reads TGCAGTGCTAGAGGGTTGCCTAGCGGGAGCAGTGAGCAGTTCTTC. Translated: CSARGLPSGSSEQFF.

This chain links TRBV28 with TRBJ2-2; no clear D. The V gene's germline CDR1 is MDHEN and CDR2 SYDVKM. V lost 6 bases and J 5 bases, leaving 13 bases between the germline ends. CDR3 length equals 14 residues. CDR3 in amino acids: CASSNIIRTGELFF. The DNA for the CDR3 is TGTGCCAGCAGCAATATCATACGTACCGGGGAGCTGTTTTTT.

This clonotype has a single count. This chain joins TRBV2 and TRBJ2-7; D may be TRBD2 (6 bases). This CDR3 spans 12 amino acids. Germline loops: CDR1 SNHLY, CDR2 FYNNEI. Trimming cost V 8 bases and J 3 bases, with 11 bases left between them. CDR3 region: CASFADYYEQYF. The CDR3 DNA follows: TGTGCCAGCTTTGCGGACTACTACGAGCAGTACTTC.

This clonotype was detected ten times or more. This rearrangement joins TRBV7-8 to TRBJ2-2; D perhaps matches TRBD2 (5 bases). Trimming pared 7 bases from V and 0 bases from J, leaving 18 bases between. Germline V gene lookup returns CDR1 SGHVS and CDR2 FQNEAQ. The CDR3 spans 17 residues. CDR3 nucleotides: TGTGCCAGCATCCCTCCGGAGGTCGGAGCGAACACCGGGGAGCTGTTTTTT. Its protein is CASIPPEVGANTGELFF.